These 19 T cell receptor beta chains share one sample of origin, sequenced in a study of blood T cell repertoires in COVID-19. Sequenced by immunoSEQ multiplex PCR; TCRdb stores in-frame clones only, minus some. Of hundreds of thousands of clones in the sample, 85% to 90% are singletons; the top ten hold around 1.7%. Sequencing used PBMCs or T cells enriched from blood (not recorded which). Receptors originate from a man aged 35-49 years who had recovered from COVID-19.

The V call is TRBV5-1, the J call TRBJ2-3; 12 bases map to TRBD2. The CDR3 is 15 amino acids. CDR1 and CDR2 from the germline V gene are SGHRS and YFSETQ. The J segment lost 4 bases and the V segment lost 4 bases, leaving 4 bases of the junction unmatched. CDR3 region: CASSLAGGEADTQYF. CDR3 sequence (DNA): TGCGCCAGCAGCCTAGCGGGAGGGGAGGCAGATACGCAGTATTTT.

This clone was recorded only once. V is TRBV7-9 and J is TRBJ1-2; TRBD1 aligns across 8 bases. With V trimmed by 4 bases and J by 6 bases, 19 bases remained unmatched. The CDR3 runs 18 residues. The germline gives CDR1 SEHNR, CDR2 FQNEAQ (reference sequence). The DNA for the CDR3 is TGTGCCAGCAGCTCCTCCAGAAGCGACAGGGGCCATCGGCATGGCTACACCTTC. Protein sequence: CASSSSRSDRGHRHGYTF. Using reference TRBV7-9 and TRBJ1-2 for the parts outside the CDR3, the full variable domain is DTGVSQNPRHKITKRGQNVTFRCDPISEHNRLYWYRQTLGQGPEFLTYFQNEAQLEKSRLLSDRFSAERPKGSFSTLEIQRTEQGDSAMYLCASSSSRSDRGHRHGYTFGSGTRLTVV.

This rearrangement joins TRBV19 to TRBJ1-5; 8 bases fit TRBD1. J lost 6 bases, V lost 9 bases, and 10 bases had no gene match. Germline assignment: CDR1 LNHDA and CDR2 SQIVND (reference sequence). This CDR3 region has 14 residues. DNA of the CDR3: TGTGCCAGCTCCGGACAGGGTTATAGTCAGCCCCAGCATTTT. It is translated as CASSGQGYSQPQHF. Full variable domain (rest looked up from reference TRBV19 and TRBJ1-5): DGGITQSPKYLFRKEGQNVTLSCEQNLNHDAMYWYRQDPGQGLRLIYYSQIVNDFQKGDIAEGYSVSREKKESFPLTVTSAQKNPTAFYLCASSGQGYSQPQHFGDGTRLSIL.

The V and J genes are TRBV10-3 and TRBJ1-3; 8 bases agree with TRBD1. CDR3 length: 16 residues. Trimming at V came to 5 bases and at J to 0 bases, leaving 6 bases not matched to a gene. The V gene's germline CDR1 is ENHRY and CDR2 SYGVKD. CDR3 sequence: CAISPGQDFSGNTIYF. CDR3 DNA: TGTGCCATCAGTCCGGGACAGGATTTCTCTGGAAACACCATATATTTT.

The V and J genes are TRBV7-9 and TRBJ2-4, with D tentatively TRBD1 (6 bases). Trimming left V 1 base short and J 8 bases short, with 15 bases between. In germline, CDR1 is SEHNR, CDR2 FQNEAQ (reference sequence). This CDR3 has 15 amino acids. CDR3 nucleotide sequence: TGTGCCAGCAGCTTAGTCCTGGGGGCGTGGGACATTCAGTACTTC. Its translation is CASSLVLGAWDIQYF.

The chain combines TRBV10-3 with TRBJ1-1; 10 bases fit TRBD1. CDR3 size: 14 residues. V was pared by 6 bases and J by 3 bases, with 4 bases of the junction left unmatched. CDR1 is ENHRY, CDR2 SYGVKD, per germline. The CDR3 here is CAIRGDRGDTEAFF. The CDR3 nucleotides are TGTGCCATCAGGGGGGACAGGGGCGACACTGAAGCTTTCTTT.

This clone occurred a few times. The chain combines TRBV28 with TRBJ2-1; D is undetermined. The CDR3 consists of 12 residues. The germline V and J ends were trimmed by 5 bases and 10 bases, with 12 bases remaining between them. Per germline, CDR1 MDHEN and CDR2 SYDVKM. CDR3 region: CASSPSGWEQFF. The CDR3 coding sequence is TGTGCCAGCAGTCCCTCGGGTTGGGAGCAGTTCTTC.

This clone came up a few times. The CDR3 coding sequence is TGTGCCAGCAGTGACCCTACCCTCCGGGACAGGGGTCGGTTGGGGAACACCATATATTTT. This translates into CASSDPTLRDRGRLGNTIYF. This chain uses TRBV6-1 with TRBJ1-3; 10 positions agree with TRBD1. Germline CDR1 reads MNHNS; CDR2 reads SASEGT. The junction had 21 bases not matched to a gene; V was cut back by 3 bases and J by 7 bases. CDR3 size: 20 residues.

The rearrangement joins TRBV5-1 to TRBJ2-1, with 10 bases matching TRBD2. The CDR3 length is 17 residues. V shed 4 bases, J shed 0 bases, and the junction held 7 bases outside the gene matches. Germline loops: CDR1 SGHRS, CDR2 YFSETQ. The CDR3 sequence: CASSQGPSGSSYNEQFF. Here the CDR3 DNA reads TGCGCCAGCAGCCAAGGCCCTAGCGGGAGCTCCTACAATGAGCAGTTCTTC.

The chain couples TRBV18 to TRBJ1-1; D call uncertain. Per the germline V gene, CDR1 is KGHSH and CDR2 is LQKENI. With 3 bases removed from V and 10 bases from J, the gap between germline ends came to 15 bases. CDR3 size: 13 residues. The CDR3 is CASSPSLSAGAFF. The CDR3 DNA is TGTGCCAGCTCACCTAGCCTATCTGCTGGAGCTTTCTTT.

The chain links TRBV30 to TRBJ2-3; TRBD2 aligns across 11 bases. V shed 1 base, J shed 1 base, and the junction held 7 bases outside the gene matches. Germline V gene data show CDR1 as GTSNPN and CDR2 as SVGIG (reference sequence). There are 17 residues in the CDR3. The CDR3 loop reads CAWSGSGGGWRTDTQYF. CDR3 DNA: TGTGCCTGGAGTGGTAGCGGGGGGGGCTGGCGCACAGATACGCAGTATTTT.

The chain has TRBV9 and TRBJ2-1; D perhaps matches TRBD1 (7 bases). In germline, CDR1 is SGDLS, CDR2 YYNGEE. The CDR3 covers 17 residues. The germline V and J ends were trimmed by 0 bases and 2 bases, with 15 bases remaining between them. Here the CDR3 DNA reads TGTGCCAGCAGCGTAGCCCGGACAGGAGGGACCTACAATGAGCAGTTCTTC. It translates to CASSVARTGGTYNEQFF.

The V call is TRBV12-3 or TRBV12-4, the J call TRBJ1-1, with D tentatively TRBD1 (6 bases). V was shortened by 2 bases and J by 7 bases, with 11 bases between the two germline ends. This CDR3 region has 13 residues. CDR3 amino acids: CASSLYRTDEAFF. CDR3 nucleotides: TGTGCCAGCAGTTTATATCGGACAGATGAAGCTTTCTTT.

The rearrangement links TRBV19 to TRBJ1-2, with TRBD1 identical over 8 bases. Germline lookup yields CDR1 LNHDA and CDR2 SQIVND (reference sequence). V lost 5 bases, J lost 4 bases, and 9 bases stayed unmatched. This CDR3 has 15 residues. The CDR3 DNA reads as TGTGCCAGTAGTTTGACAGGGGAGGTTACCTATGGCTACACCTTC. It translates to CASSLTGEVTYGYTF.

The chain combines TRBV28 with TRBJ1-4, with D perhaps matching TRBD1 (5 bases). The germline V gene encodes CDR1 MDHEN and CDR2 SYDVKM. CDR3 length equals 16 residues. V was shortened by 4 bases and J by 5 bases, with 17 bases between the two germline ends. Written as DNA, the CDR3 is TGTGCCAGCAGTTCCCCTATGGGGGGGACGAATGAAAAACTGTTTTTT. As protein: CASSSPMGGTNEKLFF.

This chain connects TRBV19 to TRBJ1-2, with D possibly TRBD1 on 5 matching bases. This CDR3 has 14 residues. CDR1 and CDR2 from the germline V gene are LNHDA and SQIVND (reference sequence). V lost 8 bases and J lost 5, with 18 bases in between. The CDR3 DNA reads as TGTGCCAGTGTATCACAGGCTGAAATATATGGCTACACCTTC. Translating it yields CASVSQAEIYGYTF.

The chain combines TRBV6-6 with TRBJ1-2; 7 nucleotides match TRBD1. Per germline, CDR1 MNHNY and CDR2 SVGAGI (reference sequence). This CDR3 has 14 residues. Germline trimming cut 5 bases from V and 2 bases from J; bases unmatched to any gene: 5. CDR3 in amino acids: CASSPPDRNYGYTF. Here the CDR3 DNA reads TGTGCCAGCAGTCCTCCGGACAGGAACTATGGCTACACCTTC.

This CDR3 is CASSLLERTSFYNEQFF. The CDR3, as DNA: TGTGCCAGCAGTTTACTAGAGCGGACCTCCTTTTACAATGAGCAGTTCTTC. J is TRBJ2-1 and V is TRBV27, with D tentatively TRBD2 (5 bases). The CDR3 has 17 amino acids. Trimming shortened V by 2 bases and J by 4 bases, and 18 bases separated the two germline ends. CDR1 is MNHEY and CDR2 is SMNVEV in the germline V gene (reference sequence).

V gene TRBV6-1 combines with J gene TRBJ2-7, with D uncertain. The CDR3 loop spans 15 amino acids. V was shortened by 0 bases and J by 3 bases, with 12 bases between the two germline ends. The germline CDR1 and CDR2 sequences are MNHNS and SASEGT. CDR3 DNA: TGTGCCAGCAGTGAAGCGCCGAGCTCCGACTACGAGCAGTACTTC. It encodes CASSEAPSSDYEQYF.